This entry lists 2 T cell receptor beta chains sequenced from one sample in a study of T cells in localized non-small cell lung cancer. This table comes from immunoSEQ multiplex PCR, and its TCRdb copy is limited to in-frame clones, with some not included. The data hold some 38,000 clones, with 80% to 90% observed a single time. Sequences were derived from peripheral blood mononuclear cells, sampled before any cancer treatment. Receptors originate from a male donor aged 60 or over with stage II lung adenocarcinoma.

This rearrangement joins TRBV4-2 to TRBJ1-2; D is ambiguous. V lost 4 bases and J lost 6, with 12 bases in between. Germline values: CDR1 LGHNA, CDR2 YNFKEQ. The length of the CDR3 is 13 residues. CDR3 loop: CASSLSVKDGYTF. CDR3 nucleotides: TGTGCCAGCAGCCTCAGCGTCAAAGATGGCTACACCTTC.

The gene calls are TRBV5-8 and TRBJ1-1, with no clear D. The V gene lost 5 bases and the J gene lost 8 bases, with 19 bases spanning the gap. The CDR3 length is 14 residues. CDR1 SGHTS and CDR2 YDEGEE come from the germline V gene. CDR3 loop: CASSTHPSGREAFF. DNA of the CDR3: TGTGCCAGCAGTACACACCCTTCCGGGCGGGAAGCTTTCTTT.